One TCR beta chain is described in this entry. This entry is derived from a study of technical replicates of blood from several donors. V lost 1 base and J lost 4, with 6 bases in between. The CDR3 is 13 residues long. Germline loops: CDR1 SEHNR, CDR2 FQNEAQ (reference sequence). The assay was immunoSEQ multiplex PCR, and TCRdb's table has in-frame clones only and misses some. The profile shows roughly 90,000 clones, 90% to 96% of them singletons. The chain has TRBV7-9 and TRBJ2-3; D is unresolved. This clonotype was sampled from a human donor in good health. Sequenced input: T cells isolated from PBMCs. CDR3 sequence reads: CASSLGTADTQYF. CDR3 nucleotide sequence: TGTGCCAGCAGCTTAGGAACAGCAGATACGCAGTATTTT.